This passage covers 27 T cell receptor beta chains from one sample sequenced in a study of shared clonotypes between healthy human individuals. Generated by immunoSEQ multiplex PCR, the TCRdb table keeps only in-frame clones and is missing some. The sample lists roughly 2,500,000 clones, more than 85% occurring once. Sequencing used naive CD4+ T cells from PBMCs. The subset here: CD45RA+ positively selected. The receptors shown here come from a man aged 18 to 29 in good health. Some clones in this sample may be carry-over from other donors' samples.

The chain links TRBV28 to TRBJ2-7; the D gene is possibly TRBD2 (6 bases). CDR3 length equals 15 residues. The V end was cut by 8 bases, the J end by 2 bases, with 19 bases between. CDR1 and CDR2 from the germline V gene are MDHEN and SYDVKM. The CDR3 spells CASRREKRLTYEQYF. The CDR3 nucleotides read TGTGCCAGCCGACGGGAGAAACGGCTGACCTACGAGCAGTACTTC.

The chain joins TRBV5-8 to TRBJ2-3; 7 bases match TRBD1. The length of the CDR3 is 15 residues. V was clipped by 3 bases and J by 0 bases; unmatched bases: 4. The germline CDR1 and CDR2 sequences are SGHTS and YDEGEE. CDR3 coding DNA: TGTGCCAGCAGCTATTACAGGGGTAGCACAGATACGCAGTATTTT. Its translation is CASSYYRGSTDTQYF.

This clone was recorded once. DNA for the CDR3: TGTGCCAGCAGCCCAGCGGCCTACGGAGATACGCAGTATTTT. Translation: CASSPAAYGDTQYF. This chain uses TRBV7-3 with TRBJ2-3; D may be TRBD2 (5 bases). Trimming cost V 5 bases and J 5 bases, with 14 bases left between them. The CDR3 is 14 amino acids. The germline V gene encodes CDR1 SGHTA and CDR2 FQGTGA.

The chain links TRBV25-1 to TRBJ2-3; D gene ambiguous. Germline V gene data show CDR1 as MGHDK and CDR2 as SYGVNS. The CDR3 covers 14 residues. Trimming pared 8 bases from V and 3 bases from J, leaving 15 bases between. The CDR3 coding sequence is TGTGCCAGCGGCCCGTTTTTGTCTACAGATACGCAGTATTTT. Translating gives CASGPFLSTDTQYF.

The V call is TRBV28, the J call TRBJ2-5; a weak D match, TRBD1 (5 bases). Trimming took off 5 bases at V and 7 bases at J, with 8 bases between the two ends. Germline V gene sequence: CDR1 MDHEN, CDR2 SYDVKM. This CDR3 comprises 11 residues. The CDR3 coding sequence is TGTGCCAGCAGTAACCAGGGGACCCAGTACTTC. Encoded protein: CASSNQGTQYF.

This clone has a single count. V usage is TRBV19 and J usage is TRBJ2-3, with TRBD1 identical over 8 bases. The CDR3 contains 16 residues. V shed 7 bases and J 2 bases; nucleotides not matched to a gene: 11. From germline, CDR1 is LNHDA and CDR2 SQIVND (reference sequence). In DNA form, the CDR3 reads TGTGCCAGTAACGAACCCCACAGGGGGGTCACAGATACGCAGTATTTT. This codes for CASNEPHRGVTDTQYF. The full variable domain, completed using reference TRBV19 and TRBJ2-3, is DGGITQSPKYLFRKEGQNVTLSCEQNLNHDAMYWYRQDPGQGLRLIYYSQIVNDFQKGDIAEGYSVSREKKESFPLTVTSAQKNPTAFYLCASNEPHRGVTDTQYFGPGTRLTVL.

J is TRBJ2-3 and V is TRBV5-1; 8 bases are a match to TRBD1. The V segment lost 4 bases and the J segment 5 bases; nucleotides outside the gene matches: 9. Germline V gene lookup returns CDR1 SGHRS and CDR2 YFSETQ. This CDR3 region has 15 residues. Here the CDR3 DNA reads TGCGCCAGCAGCGAGGACAGGGTTCGGGGAGATACGCAGTATTTT. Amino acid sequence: CASSEDRVRGDTQYF. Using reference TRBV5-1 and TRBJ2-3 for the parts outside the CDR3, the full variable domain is KAGVTQTPRYLIKTRGQQVTLSCSPISGHRSVSWYQQTPGQGLQFLFEYFSETQRNKGNFPGRFSGRQFSNSRSEMNVSTLELGDSALYLCASSEDRVRGDTQYFGPGTRLTVL.

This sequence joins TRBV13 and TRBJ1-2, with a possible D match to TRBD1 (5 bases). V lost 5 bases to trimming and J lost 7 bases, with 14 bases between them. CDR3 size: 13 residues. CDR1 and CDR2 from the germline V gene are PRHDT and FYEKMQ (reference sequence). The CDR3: CASSRDRHRGYTF. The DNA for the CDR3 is TGTGCCAGCAGCCGGGACCGGCACCGTGGCTACACCTTC.

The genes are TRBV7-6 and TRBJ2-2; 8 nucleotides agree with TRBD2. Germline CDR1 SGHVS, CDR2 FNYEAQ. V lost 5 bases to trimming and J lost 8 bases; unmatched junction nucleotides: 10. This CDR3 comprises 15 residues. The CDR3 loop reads CASSRTGAGVGELFF. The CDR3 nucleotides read TGTGCCAGCAGCCGTACAGGAGCGGGAGTTGGGGAGCTGTTTTTT.

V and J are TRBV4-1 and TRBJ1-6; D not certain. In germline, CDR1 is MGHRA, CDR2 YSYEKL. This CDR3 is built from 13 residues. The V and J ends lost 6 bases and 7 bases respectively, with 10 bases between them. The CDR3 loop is CASSSPGNSPLHF. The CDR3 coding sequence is TGCGCCAGCAGTTCCCCCGGGAATTCACCCCTCCACTTT.

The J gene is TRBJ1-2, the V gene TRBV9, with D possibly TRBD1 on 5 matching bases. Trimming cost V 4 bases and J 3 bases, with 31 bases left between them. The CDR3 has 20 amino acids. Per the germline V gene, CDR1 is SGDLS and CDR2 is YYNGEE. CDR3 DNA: TGTGCCAGCAGCCCGACCCTTGGGGGACGGGGAGGCGGATCACACTATGGCTACACCTTC. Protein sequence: CASSPTLGGRGGGSHYGYTF.

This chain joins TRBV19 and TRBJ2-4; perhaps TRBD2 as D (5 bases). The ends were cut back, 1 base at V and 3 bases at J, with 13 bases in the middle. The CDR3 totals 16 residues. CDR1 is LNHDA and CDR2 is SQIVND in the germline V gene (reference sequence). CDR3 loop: CASSIGAGGGKNIQYF. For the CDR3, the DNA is TGTGCCAGTAGTATAGGGGCCGGAGGTGGCAAAAACATTCAGTACTTC.

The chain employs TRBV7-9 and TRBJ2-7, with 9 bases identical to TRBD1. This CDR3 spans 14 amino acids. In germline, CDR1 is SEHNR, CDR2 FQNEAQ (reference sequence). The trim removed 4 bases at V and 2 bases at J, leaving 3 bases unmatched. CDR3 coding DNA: TGTGCCAGCAGCTCCGACAGGGGGACCTACGAGCAGTACTTC. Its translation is CASSSDRGTYEQYF.

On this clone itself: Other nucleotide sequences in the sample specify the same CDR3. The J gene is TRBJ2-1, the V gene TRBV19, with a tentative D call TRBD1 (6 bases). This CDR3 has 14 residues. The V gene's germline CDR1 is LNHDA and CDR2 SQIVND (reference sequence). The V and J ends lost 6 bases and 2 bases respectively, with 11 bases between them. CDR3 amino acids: CASSRGGPYNEQFF. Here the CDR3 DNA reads TGTGCCAGTAGCAGAGGGGGACCCTACAATGAGCAGTTCTTC.

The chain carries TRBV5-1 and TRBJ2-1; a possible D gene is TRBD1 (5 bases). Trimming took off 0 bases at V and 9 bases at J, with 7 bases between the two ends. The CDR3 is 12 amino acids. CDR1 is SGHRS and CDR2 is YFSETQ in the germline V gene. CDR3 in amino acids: CASSLGTGEQFF. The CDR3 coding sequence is TGCGCCAGCAGCTTGGGTACAGGTGAGCAGTTCTTC.

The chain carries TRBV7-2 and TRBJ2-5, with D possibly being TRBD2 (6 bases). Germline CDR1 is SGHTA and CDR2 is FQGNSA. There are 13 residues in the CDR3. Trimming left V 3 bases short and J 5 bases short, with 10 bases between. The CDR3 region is CASSFPGLETQYF. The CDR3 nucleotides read TGTGCCAGCAGCTTTCCGGGACTTGAGACCCAGTACTTC.

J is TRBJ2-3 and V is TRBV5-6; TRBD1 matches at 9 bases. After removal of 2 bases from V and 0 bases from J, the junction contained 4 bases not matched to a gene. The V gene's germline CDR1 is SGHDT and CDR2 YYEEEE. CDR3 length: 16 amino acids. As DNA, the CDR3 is TGTGCCAGCAGCTTATTGGGACAGGGAAGCACAGATACGCAGTATTTT. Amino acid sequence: CASSLLGQGSTDTQYF.

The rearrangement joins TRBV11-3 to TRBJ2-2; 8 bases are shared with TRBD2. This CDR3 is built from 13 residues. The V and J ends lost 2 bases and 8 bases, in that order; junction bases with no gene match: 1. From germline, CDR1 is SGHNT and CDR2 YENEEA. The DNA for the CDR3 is TGTGCCAGCAGCTTAATAGCGGGAGGGGAGCTGTTTTTT. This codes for CASSLIAGGELFF.

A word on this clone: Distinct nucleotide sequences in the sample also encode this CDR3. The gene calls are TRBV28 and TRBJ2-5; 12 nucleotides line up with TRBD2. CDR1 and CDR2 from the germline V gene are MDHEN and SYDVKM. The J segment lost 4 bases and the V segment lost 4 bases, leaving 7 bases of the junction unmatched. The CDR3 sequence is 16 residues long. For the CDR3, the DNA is TGTGCCAGCAGTTCCCCGACTAGCGGGAGTAGAGAGACCCAGTACTTC. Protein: CASSSPTSGSRETQYF.

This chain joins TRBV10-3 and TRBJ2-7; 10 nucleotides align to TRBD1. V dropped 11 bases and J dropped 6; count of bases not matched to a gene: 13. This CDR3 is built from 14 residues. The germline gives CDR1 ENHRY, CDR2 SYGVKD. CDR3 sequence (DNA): TGTGCCGCCAACTCCGGGACAGGGGAGGGCGAGCAGTACTTC. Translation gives CAANSGTGEGEQYF.

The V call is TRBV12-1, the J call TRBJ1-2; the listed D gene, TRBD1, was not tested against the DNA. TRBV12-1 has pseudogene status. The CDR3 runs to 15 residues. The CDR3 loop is CARAGLTGRFYGYTF. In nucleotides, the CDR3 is TGTGCCAGGGCCGGGCTAACAGGGAGATTCTATGGCTACACCTTC.

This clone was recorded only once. The chain's CDR3 is CASSLVSQATNEKLFF. CDR3 sequence (DNA): TGTGCCAGCAGCTTAGTCTCGCAGGCAACTAATGAAAAACTGTTTTTT. The J gene is TRBJ1-4, the V gene TRBV7-2; no reliable D call. CDR3 length: 16 residues. The V end lost 1 base, the J end lost 0 bases, and 9 bases lay between the germline ends. The germline V gene has CDR1 SGHTA and CDR2 FQGNSA.

The CDR3 sequence: CSAWTGISIMNTEAFF. The CDR3 DNA follows: TGCAGCGCCTGGACAGGGATCTCAATTATGAACACTGAAGCTTTCTTT. The chain links TRBV29-1 to TRBJ1-1, with 8 nucleotides matching TRBD1. Germline loops: CDR1 SQVTM, CDR2 ANQGSEA. The CDR3 is 16 amino acids. V lost 7 bases to trimming and J lost 0 bases; unmatched junction nucleotides: 13.

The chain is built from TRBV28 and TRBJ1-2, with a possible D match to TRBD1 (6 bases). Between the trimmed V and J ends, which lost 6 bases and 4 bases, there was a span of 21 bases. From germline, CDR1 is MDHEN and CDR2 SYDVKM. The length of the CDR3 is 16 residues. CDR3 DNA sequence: TGTGCCAGCAGCTCCCCTACCCTAGGGGGTTCCTATGGCTACACCTTC. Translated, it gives CASSSPTLGGSYGYTF.

CDR3 sequence reads: CASSLTTGNQPQHF. CDR3 sequence (DNA): TGTGCCAGCAGTCTCACCACAGGGAACCAGCCCCAGCATTTT. V gene TRBV6-5 combines with J gene TRBJ1-5; maybe TRBD1 (6 bases). The CDR3 extends over 14 amino acids. Trimming shortened V by 5 bases and J by 7 bases, and 15 bases separated the two germline ends. Germline CDR1 and CDR2: MNHEY and SVGAGI.

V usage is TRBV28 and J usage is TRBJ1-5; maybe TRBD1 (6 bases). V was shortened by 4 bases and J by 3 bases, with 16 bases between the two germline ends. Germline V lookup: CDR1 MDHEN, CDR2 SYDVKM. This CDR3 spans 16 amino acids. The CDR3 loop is CASSSEKGGDNQPQHF. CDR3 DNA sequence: TGTGCCAGCAGTTCGGAAAAGGGGGGAGACAATCAGCCCCAGCATTTT.

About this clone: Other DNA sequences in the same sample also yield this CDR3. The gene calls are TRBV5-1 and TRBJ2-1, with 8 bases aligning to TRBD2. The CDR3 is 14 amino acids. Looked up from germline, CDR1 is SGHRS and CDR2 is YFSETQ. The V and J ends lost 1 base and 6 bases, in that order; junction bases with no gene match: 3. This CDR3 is CASSLTSGRNEQFF. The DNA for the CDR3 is TGCGCCAGCAGCTTGACTAGCGGTCGCAATGAGCAGTTCTTC.